This T cell receptor beta chain was captured in a study of T cell responses to AZD1222 COVID-19 vaccine. V gave up 3 bases and J gave up 0 bases, with 8 bases separating them. This CDR3 region has 15 residues. Germline CDR1 MRHNA, CDR2 SNTAGT. TCRdb's table, derived via immunoSEQ multiplex PCR, lists solely in-frame clones and lacks some. Among about 110,000 clones listed, over 85% were seen once. The source material was peripheral blood, sampled 28 days after the second AZD1222 dose. This chain links TRBV6-4 with TRBJ2-2; D is perhaps TRBD2 (5 bases). This receptor was taken from an adult who received the AZD1222 COVID-19 vaccine. The DNA of the CDR3 is TGTGCCAGCAGTGAAAGCGGTACGAACACCGGGGAGCTGTTTTTT. This gives the protein CASSESGTNTGELFF.